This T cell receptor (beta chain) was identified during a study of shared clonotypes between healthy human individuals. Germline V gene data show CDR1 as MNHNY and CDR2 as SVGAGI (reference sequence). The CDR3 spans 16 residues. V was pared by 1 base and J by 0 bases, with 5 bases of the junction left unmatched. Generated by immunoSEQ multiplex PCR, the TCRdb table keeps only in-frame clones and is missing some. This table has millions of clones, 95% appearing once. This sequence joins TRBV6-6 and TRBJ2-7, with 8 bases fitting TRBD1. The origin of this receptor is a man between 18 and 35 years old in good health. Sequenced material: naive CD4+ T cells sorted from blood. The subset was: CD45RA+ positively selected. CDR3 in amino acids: CASSYYETGVSYEQYF. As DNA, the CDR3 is TGTGCCAGCAGTTACTACGAGACAGGGGTCTCCTACGAGCAGTACTTC.